This is a list of T cell receptor beta chains from one sample in a study of beta chain features in type 1 diabetes. This table comes from immunoSEQ multiplex PCR, and its TCRdb copy is limited to in-frame clones, with some not included. The sample contains over 650,000 clones, over 11% of which appear only once. Sequenced: naive CD4+ T cells from blood. Every receptor here comes from a man aged 18 to 30 with type 1 diabetes. Each CDR3 is given without its conserved first and last residue. Size is omitted from some rows. Given values are once, few, many or a class for expanded clones.

clone size,J gene,V gene,CDR3 protein
-,TRBJ2-5,TRBV5-4,ASSSGQDQETQY
few,TRBJ1-4,TRBV30,AWSVKAAEKLF
-,TRBJ2-5,TRBV5-1,ASSRLARYQETQY
-,TRBJ1-3,TRBV7-8,ASSDPYRASSGNTIY
few,TRBJ1-1,TRBV7-9,ASSPQQEGTEAF
few,TRBJ2-3,TRBV9,ASRPPGLAIDTQY
-,TRBJ2-7,TRBV5-8,ASSLAGMGGPYEQY
few,TRBJ1-2,TRBV7-9,ASSLVVLDGYT
-,TRBJ2-7,TRBV30,ACNRDRAIYEQY
-,TRBJ1-3,TRBV28,ASSSPGSPGNTIY
-,TRBJ2-3,TRBV9,ASSVQLATDTQY
few,TRBJ2-1,TRBV9,ASGTSGGTNEQF
few,TRBJ1-5,TRBV18,ASSPAREGQPQH
few,TRBJ2-1,TRBV28,ASSGPYEQF
many,TRBJ2-1,TRBV13,ASSVGQDLYNEQF
few,TRBJ2-7,TRBV4-2,ASSQAAGGLYEQY
few,TRBJ1-1,TRBV7-2,ASSLTELTEAF
-,TRBJ2-7,TRBV4-2,ASSQAPGQGTYEQY
-,TRBJ2-1,TRBV7-9,ASSLGLAGVREQF
-,TRBJ2-3,TRBV7-2,ASRLGLADILNTQY
few,TRBJ2-5,TRBV19,ASSTNKETQY
-,TRBJ2-5,TRBV29-1,SAPLAGGQETQY
few,TRBJ1-4,TRBV27,ASSFNRQGHDEKLF
-,TRBJ1-2,TRBV7-9,ASSSRNYGYT
few,TRBJ1-5,TRBV7-2,ASSQGRSNQPQH
few,TRBJ2-7,TRBV21-1,ASSKDGTTGWIYEQY
-,TRBJ1-5,TRBV19,ASTDYSNQPQH
few,TRBJ2-1,TRBV5-1,ASSLAAPYNEQF
-,TRBJ2-7,TRBV5-6,ASSAALPTYEQY
-,TRBJ2-2,TRBV11-2,ASSSRGGTGNTGELF
few,TRBJ2-1,TRBV14,ASSQVWGDEQF
few,TRBJ1-2,TRBV28,ASTTWQGVYGYT
-,TRBJ2-3,TRBV7-9,ALLTPDTQY
-,TRBJ2-3,TRBV2,ASSELGGDTQY
-,TRBJ1-6,TRBV27,ASSRDRGHSYNSPLH
-,TRBJ1-1,TRBV29-1,SVEIGGNTEAF
-,TRBJ2-7,TRBV5-1,ASSYLGGPYEQY
few,TRBJ1-5,TRBV7-9,ASSLGEKGRH
-,TRBJ2-1,TRBV5-6,ASSWLTGEFYNEQF
few,TRBJ1-2,TRBV2,ASSETGGYT
-,TRBJ1-2,TRBV25-1,ASSELRAGPMGGYT
-,TRBJ2-5,TRBV4-2,ASSQDGGFGTQY
few,TRBJ2-2,TRBV27,ASLRGAGTGELF
-,TRBJ2-7,TRBV23-1,ASSQEWGYYEQY
-,TRBJ2-2,TRBV7-2,ASSFTSGSGELF